The 11 T cell receptor beta chains below were found in one sample sequenced in a study of T cells in Graves' hyperthyroidism and ophthalmopathy. Amplification targeted TCR beta CDR3 regions from RNA transcripts. A first-round RT-PCR of the TCR CDR3 used the HTBI primer set. Using its own MiXCR run on the multiplex PCR reads, TCRdb lists one record per CDR3 protein. This sample has about 500,000 distinct CDR3 sequences, with 46% found just once. Material: peripheral blood or thyroid tissue (not recorded which). These receptors were collected from an adult woman with Graves' disease, either hyperthyroidism or ophthalmopathy (not recorded which).

This clonotype was seen repeatedly, ten times or more. The chain couples TRBV20-1 to TRBJ1-4; unclear D gene. The CDR3 loop spans 13 amino acids. Germline assignment: CDR1 DFQATT and CDR2 SNEGSKA (reference sequence). The germline V and J ends were trimmed by 0 bases and 8 bases, with 10 bases remaining between them. In nucleotides, the CDR3 is TGCAGTGCTAGAGAACTAGGACCGGAAAAACTGTTTTTT. It codes for CSARELGPEKLFF.

This clonotype was observed many times. This chain uses TRBV4-1 with TRBJ1-3; 7 bases align to TRBD1. Germline-derived CDR1 and CDR2 are MGHRA and YSYEKL. J was trimmed by 0 bases and V by 4 bases; bases with no gene match: 6. CDR3 size: 16 residues. This CDR3 reads CASSRSGTDSGNTIYF. The DNA for the CDR3 is TGCGCCAGCAGCCGATCGGGGACAGACTCTGGAAACACCATATATTTT.

About this clonotype: Likely a read error: the CDR3 ends without its conserved phenylalanine or tryptophan. This chain links TRBV4-2 with TRBJ1-4; D is unresolved. CDR1 and CDR2 from the germline V gene are LGHNA and YNFKEQ. CDR3 length: 12 residues. V lost 2 bases, J lost 7 bases, and 5 bases lay in between. The CDR3 loop reads CASSQLGEKLFC. The DNA for the CDR3 is TGTGCCAGCAGCCAATTGGGTGAAAAACTGTTTTGT.

In its sample, this clonotype was seen once. This may be a read error, as it is one base from a much larger clone. This sequence joins TRBV2 and TRBJ1-1; 8 nucleotides line up with TRBD1. The CDR3 has 16 residues. V shed 4 bases, J shed 4 bases, and the junction held 11 bases outside the gene matches. CDR1 and CDR2 from the germline V gene are SNHLY and FYNNEI. The DNA for the CDR3 is TGTGCCAGCAGTGCAGGGGGCGCAGGGGGTGGCACTGAAGCTTTCTTT. It is translated as CASSAGGAGGGTEAFF.

Concerning this clonotype itself: The DNA is left out, because the CDR3 cannot be placed on it with certainty; the CDR3 is given as TCRdb lists it. The chain combines TRBV19 with TRBJ1-4. The CDR3 is 15 residues long, counting both termini. Germline CDR1 LNHDA, CDR2 SQIVND (reference sequence). CDR3 in amino acids: CVSSPAGQLMKNCFF.

This clonotype turned up a few times. The chain joins TRBV4-3 to TRBJ2-2, with TRBD2 matching over 12 bases. CDR3 length: 18 residues. J lost 7 bases, V lost 0 bases, and 9 bases had no gene match. The germline CDR1 and CDR2 sequences are LGHNA and YSLEER. The CDR3 is CASSQETASGRADGELFF. The DNA of the CDR3 is TGCGCCAGCAGCCAAGAGACGGCTAGCGGGAGGGCCGACGGGGAGCTGTTTTTT.

This clonotype has only a few counts. The V gene is TRBV2, the J gene TRBJ1-2; unclear D gene. Germline loops: CDR1 SNHLY, CDR2 FYNNEI. Trimming shortened V by 6 bases and J by 5 bases, and 16 bases separated the two germline ends. The CDR3 consists of 14 residues. The CDR3 region is CASRGNLAGYGYTF. The CDR3 DNA sequence: TGTGCCAGCAGGGGGAATCTCGCGGGGTATGGCTACACCTTC.

The CDR3, as DNA: TGCAGCGTTGGTAGAGGGGGGAACACTGAAGCTTTCTTT. This sequence encodes CSVGRGGNTEAFF. V usage is TRBV29-1 and J usage is TRBJ1-1; perhaps TRBD1 as D (6 bases). This CDR3 is 13 amino acids long. Germline CDR1 reads SQVTM; CDR2 reads ANQGSEA. V was trimmed by 4 bases and J by 1 base, leaving 10 bases between them.

The chain couples TRBV29-1 to TRBJ2-7; 8 bases line up with TRBD2. CDR3 size: 13 residues. Trimming cost V 4 bases and J 6 bases; bases outside gene matches: 8. Germline V gene sequence: CDR1 SQVTM, CDR2 ANQGSEA. CDR3 nucleotides: TGCAGCGTTGTTCGGGGGGCGGGGGGCGAGCAGTACTTC. The encoded protein is CSVVRGAGGEQYF.

This clonotype came up many times. The rearrangement joins TRBV7-2 to TRBJ2-5; no firm D call. Germline CDR1 reads SGHTA; CDR2 reads FQGNSA. The V end was cut by 1 base, the J end by 5 bases, with 14 bases between. This CDR3 region has 15 residues. The chain's CDR3 is CASSLVRTPSETQYF. As DNA, the CDR3 is TGTGCCAGCAGCTTAGTCCGCACTCCGTCGGAGACCCAGTACTTC.

This clonotype was seen more than once but under ten times. J is TRBJ2-5 and V is TRBV6-5; possible D gene TRBD2, 6 bases. The CDR3 has 11 residues. The germline V gene encodes CDR1 MNHEY and CDR2 SVGAGI. The V end was cut by 6 bases, the J end by 7 bases, with 9 bases between. The CDR3 nucleotides are TGTGCCAGCAGCGGTAGCGGGACCCAGTACTTC. Amino acid sequence: CASSGSGTQYF.